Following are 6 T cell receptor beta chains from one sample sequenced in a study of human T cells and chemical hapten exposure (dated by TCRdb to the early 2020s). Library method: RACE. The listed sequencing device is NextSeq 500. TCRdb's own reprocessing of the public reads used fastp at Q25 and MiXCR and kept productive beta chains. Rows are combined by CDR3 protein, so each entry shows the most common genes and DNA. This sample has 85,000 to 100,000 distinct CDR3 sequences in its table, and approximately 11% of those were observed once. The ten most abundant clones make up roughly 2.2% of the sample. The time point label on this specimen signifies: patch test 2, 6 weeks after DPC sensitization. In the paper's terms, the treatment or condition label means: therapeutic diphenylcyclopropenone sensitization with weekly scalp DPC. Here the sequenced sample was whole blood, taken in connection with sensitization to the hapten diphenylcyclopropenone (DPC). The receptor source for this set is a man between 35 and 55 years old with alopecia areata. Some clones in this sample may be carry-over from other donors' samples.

The CDR3 nucleotides read TGTGCCAGCAGCTTAGATACGGGTGGCCAGCCCCAGCATTTT. Translating it yields CASSLDTGGQPQHF. V usage is TRBV7-9 and J usage is TRBJ1-5; D call uncertain. V was shortened by 1 base and J by 7 bases, with 11 bases between the two germline ends. Germline V gene sequence: CDR1 SEHNR, CDR2 FQNEAQ (reference sequence). CDR3 length: 14 residues.

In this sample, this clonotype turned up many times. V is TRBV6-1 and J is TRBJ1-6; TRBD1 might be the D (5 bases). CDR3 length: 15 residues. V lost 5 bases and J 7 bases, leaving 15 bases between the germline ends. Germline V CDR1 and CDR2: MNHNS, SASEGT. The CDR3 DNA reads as TGTGCCAGCAGTTCCCGGCAGGGCGAGAATTCACCCCTCCACTTT. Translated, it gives CASSSRQGENSPLHF.

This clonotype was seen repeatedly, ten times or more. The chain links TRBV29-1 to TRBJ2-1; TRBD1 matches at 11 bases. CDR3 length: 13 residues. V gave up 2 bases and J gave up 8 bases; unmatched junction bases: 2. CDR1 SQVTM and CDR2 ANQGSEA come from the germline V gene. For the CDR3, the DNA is TGCAGCGTTGAAAAGGGACAGGGGGATGAGCAGTTCTTC. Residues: CSVEKGQGDEQFF.

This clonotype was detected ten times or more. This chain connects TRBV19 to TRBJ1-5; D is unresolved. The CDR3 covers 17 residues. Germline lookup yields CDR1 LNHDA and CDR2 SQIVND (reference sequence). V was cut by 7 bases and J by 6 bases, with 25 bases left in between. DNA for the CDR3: TGTGCCAGTATAGTATCGACGAGAAGGGCGGTTCGTCAGCCCCAGCATTTT. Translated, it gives CASIVSTRRAVRQPQHF.

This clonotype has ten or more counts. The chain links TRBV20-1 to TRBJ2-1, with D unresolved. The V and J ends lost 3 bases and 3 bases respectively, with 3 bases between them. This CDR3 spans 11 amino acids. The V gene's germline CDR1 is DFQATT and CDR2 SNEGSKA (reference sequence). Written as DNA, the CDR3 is TGCAGTGCTAGCGTCTACAATGAGCAGTTCTTC. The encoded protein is CSASVYNEQFF.

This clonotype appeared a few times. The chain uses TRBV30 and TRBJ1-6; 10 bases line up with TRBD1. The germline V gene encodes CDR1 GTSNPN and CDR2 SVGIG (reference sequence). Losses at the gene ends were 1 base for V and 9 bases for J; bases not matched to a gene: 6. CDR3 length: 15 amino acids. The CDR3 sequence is CAWSEMTGGGSPLHF. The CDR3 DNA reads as TGTGCCTGGAGTGAGATGACAGGGGGCGGTTCACCCCTCCACTTT.